The rows below give T cell receptor beta chains drawn from one sample of a study of T cell responses to AZD1222 COVID-19 vaccine. Method: immunoSEQ multiplex PCR; TCRdb's copy keeps in-frame clones and lacks some. The profile shows approximately 85,000 clones, 86% of them singletons. The sequencing used peripheral blood, collected on day 0 of AZD1222 vaccination. These TCRs come from an adult in good health. CDR3s include the opening cysteine and the closing phenylalanine or tryptophan. D genes are given only for firm matches. The size field is filled for only some rows; it gives once, few, many or a size class.

j_gene	d_gene	abundance	v_gene	CDR3aa	CDR3nt
TRBJ2-7	.	few	TRBV28	CASSFAGQPNEQYF	TGTGCCAGCAGTTTTGCAGGTCAGCCCAACGAGCAGTACTTC
TRBJ2-4	TRBD1	.	TRBV27	CASGGQGVDIQYF	TGTGCCAGCGGGGGACAGGGAGTTGACATTCAGTACTTC
TRBJ1-6	.	.	TRBV9	CASSNYNSPLHF	TGTGCCAGCAGCAACTATAATTCACCCCTCCACTTT
TRBJ1-1	.	.	TRBV28	CASTAITEAFF	TGTGCCAGCACCGCAATCACCGAAGCTTTCTTT
TRBJ1-6	TRBD1	.	TRBV7-3	CASSLNAGTGASPLHF	TGTGCCAGCAGCTTAAACGCCGGGACAGGGGCCTCACCCCTCCACTTT
TRBJ2-3	TRBD2	few	TRBV29-1	CSGVGLAASTDTQYF	TGCAGCGGAGTAGGACTAGCGGCTAGCACAGATACGCAGTATTTT
TRBJ1-2	.	.	TRBV6-6	CASTLTGTSNYGYTF	TGTGCCAGCACTCTAACCGGGACATCTAACTATGGCTACACCTTC
TRBJ2-7	TRBD2	.	TRBV24-1	CATMTSGSYEQYF	TGTGCCACCATGACTAGCGGGAGCTACGAGCAGTACTTC
TRBJ2-1	.	.	TRBV7-9	CASSLGPGEAYNEQFF	TGTGCCAGCAGCTTAGGCCCCGGGGAGGCCTACAATGAGCAGTTCTTC
TRBJ1-2	TRBD1	.	TRBV12-3/TRBV12-4	CASRRTGSGGYTF	TGTGCCAGCAGGAGGACAGGGAGTGGTGGCTACACCTTC
TRBJ2-7	.	.	TRBV19	CASSRVGGADEQYF	TGTGCCAGTAGTCGGGTGGGCGGGGCCGACGAGCAGTACTTC
TRBJ1-2	TRBD1	.	TRBV18	CASSPPGQLTHGDYGYTF	TGTGCCAGCTCACCCCCGGGACAGCTGACCCACGGGGACTATGGCTACACCTTC
TRBJ2-5	TRBD1	.	TRBV7-2	CASSSRTGERTQYF	TGTGCCAGCAGCTCCCGGACAGGGGAGAGGACCCAGTACTTC
TRBJ1-4	TRBD1	once	TRBV18	CASSPRNRQGNEKLFF	TGTGCCAGCTCACCAAGAAATCGACAGGGTAATGAAAAACTGTTTTTT
TRBJ2-5	.	.	TRBV7-9	CASSLDSNQETQYF	TGTGCCAGCAGCTTGGACTCAAACCAAGAGACCCAGTACTTC
TRBJ1-1	.	.	TRBV18	CASSPREGNTEAFF	TGTGCCAGCTCCCCTCGGGAGGGGAACACTGAAGCTTTCTTT
TRBJ1-1	.	.	TRBV12-3/TRBV12-4	CASSLGSNTEAFF	TGTGCCAGCAGTTTAGGCTCGAACACTGAAGCTTTCTTT
TRBJ2-7	TRBD1	.	TRBV19	CASGPGTGNSYEQYF	TGTGCCAGTGGTCCCGGGACAGGGAATTCCTACGAGCAGTACTTC
TRBJ2-2	.	.	TRBV13	CASSLSNGNGELFF	TGTGCCAGCAGCTTATCAAACGGGAACGGGGAGCTGTTTTTT
TRBJ2-1	TRBD2	.	TRBV2	CASRGGLAGSNEQFF	TGTGCCAGCAGGGGGGGACTAGCGGGATCCAATGAGCAGTTCTTC